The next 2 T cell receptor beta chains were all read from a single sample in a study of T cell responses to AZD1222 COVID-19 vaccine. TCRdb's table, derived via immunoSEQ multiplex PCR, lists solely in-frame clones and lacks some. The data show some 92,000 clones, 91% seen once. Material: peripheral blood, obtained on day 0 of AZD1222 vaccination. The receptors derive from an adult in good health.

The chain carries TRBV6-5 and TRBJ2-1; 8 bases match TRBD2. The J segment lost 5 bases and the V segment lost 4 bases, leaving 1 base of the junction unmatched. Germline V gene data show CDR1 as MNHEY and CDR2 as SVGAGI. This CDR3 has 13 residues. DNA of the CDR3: TGTGCCAGCAGTTCGGGACTAGACAATGAGCAGTTCTTC. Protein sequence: CASSSGLDNEQFF.

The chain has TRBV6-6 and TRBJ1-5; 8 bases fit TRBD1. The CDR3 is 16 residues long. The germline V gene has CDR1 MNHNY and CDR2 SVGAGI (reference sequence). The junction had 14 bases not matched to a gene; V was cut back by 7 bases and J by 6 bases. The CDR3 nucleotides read TGTGCCAGCAAGGTGAAGGACAGGGTTTGGGGTCAGCCCCAGCATTTT. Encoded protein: CASKVKDRVWGQPQHF.